A single T cell receptor beta chain is shown here with its context. Its antigen is not known. These data originate in a study of shared clonotypes between healthy human individuals. Whole-study results and caveats: Generally, naive subsets (rather than memory subsets) showed larger estimated richness.

Each sorted subset replicate got 200 ng genomic DNA, tens of thousands of genomes. TCRdb's table, derived via immunoSEQ multiplex PCR, lists solely in-frame clones and lacks some. The data contain fewer than 1.6 million clones, around 98.5% of them seen just once; the ten biggest clones take up approximately 0.38%. The V segment lost 4 bases and the J segment 9 bases; nucleotides outside the gene matches: 5. From germline, CDR1 is SGHVS and CDR2 FNYEAQ. The CDR3 has 13 residues. This clonotype originated in a man younger than 45 in good health. The V call is TRBV7-6, the J call TRBJ2-1; 8 bases are a match to TRBD2. The sequenced sample consisted of naive CD4+ T cells sorted from blood. The sample's subset: CD45RA+ positively selected. The CDR3 bases are TGTGCCAGCAGCTCAGCGGGAGCGTTTGAGCAGTTCTTC. This codes for CASSSAGAFEQFF.